Shown below are 24 T cell receptor beta chains from a single sample sequenced in a study of regulatory T cells in long-lasting Graves disease. Time point specified: newly diagnosed GD, antithyroid drugs for less than 3 months. Preparation of the TCR library used RNA extracted from PBMCs. In building TCR beta libraries, iRepertoire HTBI primers were used together with Arm-PCR of CDR3 regions. Via MiXCR, TCRdb re-called the multiplex PCR reads, giving one row per CDR3 protein. Here the sample spans roughly 500,000 distinct CDR3 sequences, 12% being singletons. These same data were also listed under a study on T cells in Graves' hyperthyroidism and ophthalmopathy.

Sequences were derived from peripheral blood mononuclear cells (PBMCs), sampled at new diagnosis, from a patient treated with antithyroid drugs. These receptors all come from a woman between 25 and 40 years old with Graves disease.

This clonotype was seen many times. V gene TRBV2 combines with J gene TRBJ1-1; 7 bases map to TRBD1. The CDR3 spans 13 residues. Germline lookup yields CDR1 SNHLY and CDR2 FYNNEI. V lost 6 bases to trimming and J lost 3 bases; unmatched junction nucleotides: 4. The CDR3 bases are TGTGCCAGCAGCGCCGGGACAGACACTGAAGCTTTCTTT. It codes for CASSAGTDTEAFF.

Many counts were recorded for this clonotype. The rearrangement links TRBV6-2 or TRBV6-3 to TRBJ2-1, with 7 positions matching TRBD2. Germline V CDR1 and CDR2: MNHEY, SVGEGT. The CDR3 covers 16 residues. The V gene end was trimmed by 6 bases and the J gene end by 0 bases; junction bases not matched to a gene: 8. In DNA, the CDR3 is TGTGCCAGCAGGCTAGCGGCTATGAGCTCCTACAATGAGCAGTTCTTC. It specifies CASRLAAMSSYNEQFF.

This clonotype was observed at least ten times. This chain connects TRBV19 to TRBJ1-2; TRBD1 matches at 7 bases. V shed 0 bases, J shed 7 bases, and the junction held 11 bases outside the gene matches. Germline loops: CDR1 LNHDA, CDR2 SQIVND (reference sequence). This CDR3 has 16 amino acids. The CDR3 nucleotides are TGTGCCAGTAGTATAGATTCGAGACAGGGAATTGTTGGCTACACCTTC. Translation gives CASSIDSRQGIVGYTF.

This clonotype was counted ten times or more. V is TRBV2 and J is TRBJ2-3; D might be TRBD2 (6 bases). Trimming took 7 bases from V and 1 from J, leaving 15 bases between them. The length of the CDR3 is 15 residues. The germline V gene has CDR1 SNHLY and CDR2 FYNNEI. The CDR3 DNA reads as TGTGCCAGCAATGGCCCGGGACTTCGCACAGATACGCAGTATTTT. Translated, it gives CASNGPGLRTDTQYF.

This clonotype appeared a few times. V gene TRBV20-1 combines with J gene TRBJ2-7; D unresolved. V lost 1 base to trimming and J lost 4 bases, with 8 bases between them. CDR1 and CDR2 (germline): DFQATT, SNEGSKA (reference sequence). The CDR3 totals 12 residues. The CDR3 loop reads CSARVYTYEQYF. As DNA, the CDR3 is TGCAGTGCTAGAGTGTATACTTACGAGCAGTACTTC.

This clonotype was seen at least ten times. The rearrangement links TRBV27 to TRBJ1-1; a weak D match, TRBD1 (5 bases). Trimming removed 2 bases at V and 4 bases at J, with 20 bases between. CDR3 length: 17 amino acids. Germline CDR1 reads MNHEY; CDR2 reads SMNVEV (reference sequence). The CDR3 DNA sequence: TGTGCCAGCAGTTTAGGTCCGTCCAGGGTATTGAGCACTGAAGCTTTCTTT. Amino acids: CASSLGPSRVLSTEAFF.

The chain joins TRBV28 to TRBJ1-2, with 8 bases lining up with TRBD1. V trimming: 5 bases; J trimming: 7 bases; junction bases outside the gene matches: 9. Germline loops: CDR1 MDHEN, CDR2 SYDVKM. The CDR3 runs 14 residues. The CDR3 nucleotides read TGTGCCAGCAGTCCCACGGCCAGGGGGCTTGGCTACACCTTC. Protein: CASSPTARGLGYTF.

The sample holds many counts of this clonotype. The chain is built from TRBV15 and TRBJ1-4; D gene ambiguous. The CDR3 runs 15 residues. Germline CDR1 and CDR2: LNHNV and YYDKDF (reference sequence). Trimming cost V 0 bases and J 10 bases, with 15 bases left between them. CDR3 coding DNA: TGTGCCACCAGCAGAGATCGGGCTGTTGCGAGAAAACTGTTTTTT. Amino acids: CATSRDRAVARKLFF.

This clonotype was detected many times. V and J are TRBV27 and TRBJ2-1; no firm D call. The V and J ends lost 2 bases and 8 bases respectively, with 13 bases between them. CDR1 is MNHEY and CDR2 is SMNVEV in the germline V gene (reference sequence). The CDR3 is 14 amino acids. CDR3 DNA sequence: TGTGCCAGCAGTTTAAATGGGAATGGCTATGAGCAGTTCTTC. Residues: CASSLNGNGYEQFF.

With regard to this clonotype: A read error is likely here: a far larger clone is one base away. J is TRBJ1-1 and V is TRBV7-9; D is possibly TRBD1 (5 bases). CDR3 size: 15 residues. CDR1 is SEHNR and CDR2 is FQNEAQ in the germline V gene (reference sequence). CDR3 sequence (DNA): TGTGCCAGCAGCCCAAGGGTGGGGCGGAACACTGGAGCTTTCTTT. This codes for CASSPRVGRNTGAFF. Supplemented by reference TRBV7-9 and TRBJ1-1, the full variable domain reads DTGVSQNPRHKITKRGQNVTFRCDPISEHNRLYWYRQTLGQGPEFLTYFQNEAQLEKSRLLSDRFSAERPKGSFSTLEIQRTEQGDSAMYLCASSPRVGRNTGAFFGQGTRLTVV.

This clonotype was seen only a few times. The rearrangement joins TRBV6-1 to TRBJ2-1; perhaps TRBD1 as D (5 bases). Trimming took off 6 bases at V and 0 bases at J, with 21 bases between the two ends. The CDR3 length is 18 residues. Per germline, CDR1 MNHNS and CDR2 SASEGT. The chain's CDR3 is CASRTRLVDTYSYNEQFF. In DNA, the CDR3 is TGTGCCAGCAGAACCCGCCTCGTGGACACCTACTCCTACAATGAGCAGTTCTTC.

There are many counts of this clonotype. The chain joins TRBV28 to TRBJ2-5, with D unresolved. Trimming shortened V by 4 bases and J by 5 bases, and 8 bases separated the two germline ends. There are 12 residues in the CDR3. The germline CDR1 and CDR2 sequences are MDHEN and SYDVKM. Here the CDR3 DNA reads TGTGCCAGCAGTTCTAGGTTGGAGACCCAGTACTTC. It specifies CASSSRLETQYF. The full variable domain, rest sourced from reference TRBV28 and TRBJ2-5, is DVKVTQSSRYLVKRTGEKVFLECVQDMDHENMFWYRQDPGLGLRLIYFSYDVKMKEKGDIPEGYSVSREKKERFSLILESASTNQTSMYLCASSSRLETQYFGPGTRLLVL.

This clonotype was seen many times. V and J are TRBV15 and TRBJ1-5; D may be TRBD1 (5 bases). The CDR3 covers 15 residues. Germline V gene sequence: CDR1 LNHNV, CDR2 YYDKDF (reference sequence). V shed 1 base and J shed 2 bases, with 9 bases lying between them. Written as DNA, the CDR3 is TGTGCCACCAGCAGAGTTCTACAGGGCAATCAGCCCCAGCATTTT. Its translation: CATSRVLQGNQPQHF.

A note on this clonotype: This may arise from a read error, as a much more abundant clone is one base away. This chain uses TRBV2 with TRBJ2-2; D gene ambiguous. The CDR3 covers 12 residues. The germline V gene has CDR1 SNHLY and CDR2 FYNNEI. Here the CDR3 reads CAGSDHTGELFF. The CDR3 bases are TGTGCCGGCAGTGATCACACCGGGGAGCTGTTTTTT.

This clonotype was recorded many times. This chain joins TRBV6-2 or TRBV6-3 and TRBJ2-1; 7 bases are shared with TRBD2. In germline, CDR1 is MNHEY, CDR2 SVGEGT. V was pared by 6 bases and J by 2 bases, with 10 bases of the junction left unmatched. The CDR3 spans 16 residues. This CDR3 is CASSLWSGIPYNEQFF. The CDR3 nucleotides are TGTGCCAGCAGCCTATGGAGCGGGATTCCCTACAATGAGCAGTTCTTC.

This clonotype was counted at least ten times. This chain links TRBV24-1 with TRBJ1-1, with D uncertain. Trimming cost V 5 bases and J 2 bases, with 8 bases left between them. Germline CDR1 KGHDR, CDR2 SFDVKD. There are 13 residues in the CDR3. The CDR3 is CATSGQPNTEAFF. Here the CDR3 DNA reads TGTGCCACCAGTGGGCAGCCCAACACTGAAGCTTTCTTT.

This clonotype was observed many times. The chain recombines TRBV18 with TRBJ1-4, with 8 bases aligning to TRBD1. Germline V gene data show CDR1 as KGHSH and CDR2 as LQKENI. The junction had 12 bases not matched to a gene; V was cut back by 2 bases and J by 16 bases. CDR3 length: 14 amino acids. The chain's CDR3 is CASSPDVGTGREFF. The CDR3 DNA follows: TGTGCCAGCTCACCAGACGTCGGGACAGGAAGAGAGTTTTTT. The variable domain in full, with the rest retrieved from reference TRBV18 and TRBJ1-4, is NAGVMQNPRHLVRRRGQEARLRCSPMKGHSHVYWYRQLPEEGLKFMVYLQKENIIDESGMPKERFSAEFPKEGPSILRIQQVVRGDSAAYFCASSPDVGTGREFFGSGTQLSVL.

This clonotype has only a few counts. This may arise from a read error, as a much more abundant clone is one base away. This chain joins TRBV28 and TRBJ2-4; D gene ambiguous. The CDR3 totals 13 residues. V was trimmed by 1 base and J by 9 bases, leaving 10 bases between them. The V gene's germline CDR1 is MDHEN and CDR2 SYDVKM. The CDR3 region is CASSLSARAIQYF. CDR3 nucleotides: TGTGCCAGCAGTTTATCGGCTAGGGCCATTCAGTACTTC.

This clonotype was found many times. The chain carries TRBV24-1 and TRBJ1-2; possibly TRBD1 for D (5 bases). The germline gives CDR1 KGHDR, CDR2 SFDVKD. The V end lost 2 bases, the J end lost 3 bases, and 12 bases lay between the germline ends. The CDR3 sequence is 15 residues long. This CDR3 reads CATSDSPGTHYGYTF. DNA of the CDR3: TGTGCCACCAGTGATTCTCCCGGGACTCACTATGGCTACACCTTC.

The sample holds many counts of this clonotype. This chain uses TRBV15 with TRBJ1-4, with 7 nucleotides matching TRBD1. Trimming cost V 1 base and J 0 bases; bases outside gene matches: 8. Germline CDR1 LNHNV, CDR2 YYDKDF (reference sequence). The CDR3 consists of 18 residues. The CDR3 coding sequence is TGTGCCACCAGCAGAGTAGGTGGGACAGCGACAACTAATGAAAAACTGTTTTTT. Encoded protein: CATSRVGGTATTNEKLFF.

There are many counts of this clonotype. The chain employs TRBV20-1 and TRBJ2-3; 9 bases are a match to TRBD2. With 4 bases clipped from V and 4 bases from J, the junction kept 18 bases outside the gene matches. The germline CDR1 and CDR2 sequences are DFQATT and SNEGSKA (reference sequence). The CDR3 runs to 18 residues. CDR3 nucleotides: TGCAGTGCTAAAACTACTAGCGGGCCACCGGGGATACCAGATACGCAGTATTTT. It translates to CSAKTTSGPPGIPDTQYF.

This clonotype has a count of ten or more. The chain couples TRBV20-1 to TRBJ1-4; D is undetermined. CDR3 length: 13 residues. V shed 3 bases and J shed 5 bases, with 10 bases lying between them. Germline CDR1 DFQATT, CDR2 SNEGSKA (reference sequence). The DNA for the CDR3 is TGCAGTGCTAGTCGTCGGTGGAATGAAAAACTGTTTTTT. This encodes CSASRRWNEKLFF.

This clonotype was seen more than once but under ten times. J is TRBJ1-1 and V is TRBV25-1; a weak D match, TRBD1 (6 bases). CDR3 size: 13 residues. Germline V lookup: CDR1 MGHDK, CDR2 SYGVNS. V was cut by 2 bases and J by 14 bases, with 18 bases left in between. The CDR3 DNA is TGTGCCAGCAGTGAAGTAAACAGGGTTTCGGAATTCTTT. It yields the protein CASSEVNRVSEFF.

V usage is TRBV2 and J usage is TRBJ2-7; D may be TRBD2 (6 bases). CDR1 and CDR2 from the germline V gene are SNHLY and FYNNEI. This CDR3 region has 16 residues. Between the trimmed V and J ends, which lost 4 bases and 3 bases, there was a span of 19 bases. CDR3 nucleotide sequence: TGTGCCAGCAGTGCACACGAGGGACTGGGCCTCTACGAGCAGTACTTC. Its protein is CASSAHEGLGLYEQYF.